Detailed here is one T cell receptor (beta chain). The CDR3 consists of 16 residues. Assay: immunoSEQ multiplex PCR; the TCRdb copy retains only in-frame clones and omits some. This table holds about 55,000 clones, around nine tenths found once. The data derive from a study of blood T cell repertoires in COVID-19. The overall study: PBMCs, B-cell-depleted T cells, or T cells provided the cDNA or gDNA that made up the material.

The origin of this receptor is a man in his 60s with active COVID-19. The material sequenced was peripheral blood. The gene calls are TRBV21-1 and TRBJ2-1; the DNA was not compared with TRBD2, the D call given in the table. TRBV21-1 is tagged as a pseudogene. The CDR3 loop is CASSKDGGRAGNEQFF. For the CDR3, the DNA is TGTGCCAGCAGCAAAGATGGCGGGAGGGCCGGGAATGAGCAGTTCTTC.